These 20 T cell receptor beta chains originate from one sample sequenced in a study of T-cell memory formation after mild COVID-19. Using its own MiXCR run on the 5' RACE reads, TCRdb lists one record per CDR3 protein. The repertoire holds 250,000 to 350,000 distinct CDR3 sequences, with roughly 21% as singletons. Sequencing input: PBMCs or a T cell subset sorted from them (not recorded which). Every receptor here comes from a man younger than 35 who had mild COVID-19 (a few samples of this study predate the infection). Cell type and time point are not known.

The V and J genes are TRBV4-1 and TRBJ2-7; D may be TRBD1 (6 bases). The CDR3 runs 15 residues. Germline V gives CDR1 MGHRA, CDR2 YSYEKL. Trimming removed 1 base at V and 1 base at J, with 11 bases between. The CDR3 region is CASSQGRGYSYEQYF. CDR3 DNA: TGCGCCAGCAGCCAAGGTAGGGGGTATTCCTACGAGCAGTACTTC.

This clonotype has a handful of counts. CDR3 bases: TGTGCCAGCAGCCCAACTTCCGGGGGGGGCTTCCGGTTTTTT. Translated: CASSPTSGGGFRFF. V and J are TRBV12-3 or TRBV12-4 and TRBJ2-2; 8 bases align to TRBD2. V trimming: 6 bases; J trimming: 16 bases; junction bases outside the gene matches: 16. The length of the CDR3 is 14 residues.

The genes are TRBV30 and TRBJ2-2; perhaps TRBD1 as D (5 bases). Per germline, CDR1 GTSNPN and CDR2 SVGIG (reference sequence). Trimming took off 0 bases at V and 6 bases at J, with 11 bases between the two ends. The CDR3 spans 14 residues. CDR3 protein: CAWSVRGLAGELFF. CDR3 DNA: TGTGCCTGGAGTGTAAGGGGTCTAGCCGGGGAGCTGTTTTTT. Full variable domain (outside the CDR3, taken from reference TRBV30 and TRBJ2-2): SQTIHQWPATLVQPVGSPLSLECTVEGTSNPNLYWYRQAAGRGLQLLFYSVGIGQISSEVPQNLSASRPQDRQFILSSKKLLLSDSGFYLCAWSVRGLAGELFFGEGSRLTVL.

This clonotype was counted a few times. V gene TRBV29-1 combines with J gene TRBJ2-7, with D tentatively TRBD1 or TRBD2 (5 bases each). Germline V gene data show CDR1 as SQVTM and CDR2 as ANQGSEA. The CDR3 consists of 12 residues. Trimming left V 7 bases short and J 0 bases short, with 10 bases between. CDR3 DNA: TGCAGCGCCAGGGAGACCTCCTACGAGCAGTACTTC. It translates to CSARETSYEQYF.

The V and J genes are TRBV14 and TRBJ2-1; D possibly corresponds to TRBD2 (5 bases). Germline V CDR1 and CDR2: SGHDN, FVKESK. Trimming removed 0 bases at V and 4 bases at J, with 10 bases between. This CDR3 contains 15 residues. CDR3 sequence reads: CASSQDRGLYNEQFF. CDR3 bases: TGTGCCAGCAGCCAAGATCGAGGACTGTACAATGAGCAGTTCTTC. The full variable domain, rest sourced from reference TRBV14 and TRBJ2-1, is EAGVTQFPSHSVIEKGQTVTLRCDPISGHDNLYWYRRVMGKEIKFLLHFVKESKQDESGMPNNRFLAERTGGTYSTLKVQPAELEDSGVYFCASSQDRGLYNEQFFGPGTRLTVL.

The CDR3, as DNA: TGTGCCAGCAGCACAGGGGGCAATCAGCCCCAGCATTTT. This gives the protein CASSTGGNQPQHF. This rearrangement joins TRBV5-4 to TRBJ1-5; the match to TRBD1 covers 7 bases. The CDR3 spans 13 residues. Germline CDR1 is SGHNT and CDR2 is YYREEE (reference sequence). V gave up 4 bases and J gave up 2 bases; unmatched junction bases: 0.

This clonotype was seen a handful of times. The DNA of the CDR3 is TGTGCCATCAGTGAGTCGACCCATGAGCAGTTCTTC. It codes for CAISESTHEQFF. The chain uses TRBV10-3 and TRBJ2-1, with D uncertain. The length of the CDR3 is 12 residues. Trimming removed 0 bases from V and 8 bases from J, with 5 bases in between. Per germline, CDR1 ENHRY and CDR2 SYGVKD.

Only a few counts were recorded for this clonotype. The J gene is TRBJ2-1, the V gene TRBV28; D perhaps matches TRBD1 (6 bases). V shed 2 bases and J shed 4 bases, with 9 bases lying between them. Germline-derived CDR1 and CDR2 are MDHEN and SYDVKM. This CDR3 is 14 amino acids long. In DNA form, the CDR3 reads TGTGCCAGCAGTTTACAGACAGGTTACAATGAGCAGTTCTTC. Translation: CASSLQTGYNEQFF.

This clonotype was counted a few times. The chain employs TRBV4-3 and TRBJ2-3; D ambiguous. CDR1 and CDR2 from the germline V gene are LGHNA and YSLEER. V lost 1 base to trimming and J lost 3 bases, with 14 bases between them. This CDR3 region has 16 residues. The chain's CDR3 is CASSQVGPGRTDTQYF. The DNA for the CDR3 is TGCGCCAGCAGCCAAGTCGGTCCGGGCCGGACAGATACGCAGTATTTT.

The V call is TRBV3-1, the J call TRBJ2-3; no firm D call. This CDR3 has 15 residues. The ends were cut back, 0 bases at V and 2 bases at J, with 9 bases in the middle. Germline V gene sequence: CDR1 LGHDT, CDR2 YNNKEL (reference sequence). CDR3 amino acids: CASSQDGRNTDTQYF. As DNA, the CDR3 is TGTGCCAGCAGCCAAGACGGCAGAAACACAGATACGCAGTATTTT.

The chain employs TRBV12-3 or TRBV12-4 and TRBJ2-7; 7 bases fit TRBD1. CDR3 length: 13 amino acids. V shed 5 bases, J shed 9 bases, and the junction held 10 bases outside the gene matches. The CDR3 DNA follows: TGTGCCAGCAGTACCGACAGGGCCCAACGGCAGTACGTC. Protein sequence: CASSTDRAQRQYV.

This clonotype has just a few counts. The chain links TRBV15 to TRBJ1-1; D is unresolved. This CDR3 region has 12 residues. Germline V gives CDR1 LNHNV, CDR2 YYDKDF (reference sequence). The V end was cut by 6 bases, the J end by 0 bases, with 5 bases between. The CDR3: CATRGMNTEAFF. The CDR3 coding sequence is TGTGCCACCAGGGGCATGAACACTGAAGCTTTCTTT.

This clonotype was seen a few times. The gene calls are TRBV7-9 and TRBJ2-1, with D uncertain. With 5 bases removed from V and 4 bases from J, the gap between germline ends came to 9 bases. Germline V gives CDR1 SEHNR, CDR2 FQNEAQ (reference sequence). The CDR3 totals 13 residues. CDR3 residues: CASSPWDYNEQFF. DNA for the CDR3: TGTGCCAGCAGCCCCTGGGATTACAATGAGCAGTTCTTC. The variable domain in full, completed from reference TRBV7-9 and TRBJ2-1, reads DTGVSQNPRHKITKRGQNVTFRCDPISEHNRLYWYRQTLGQGPEFLTYFQNEAQLEKSRLLSDRFSAERPKGSFSTLEIQRTEQGDSAMYLCASSPWDYNEQFFGPGTRLTVL.

The chain joins TRBV5-5 to TRBJ1-1; D unclear. This CDR3 has 13 amino acids. Looked up from germline, CDR1 is SGHKS and CDR2 is YYEKEE (reference sequence). Trimming took 4 bases from V and 3 from J, leaving 10 bases between them. The CDR3, as DNA: TGTGCCAGCAGCCAACATCAGGACACTGAAGCTTTCTTT. As protein: CASSQHQDTEAFF.

The CDR3: CASSIGTSGGRETQYF. CDR3 nucleotides: TGTGCCAGCAGTATAGGGACTAGCGGGGGGAGAGAGACCCAGTACTTC. This rearrangement joins TRBV27 to TRBJ2-5, with 15 bases lining up with TRBD2. V shed 5 bases, J shed 4 bases, and the junction held 5 bases outside the gene matches. Germline loops: CDR1 MNHEY, CDR2 SMNVEV (reference sequence). This CDR3 is built from 16 residues.

This clonotype was observed at least ten times. V is TRBV7-3 and J is TRBJ2-4, with D perhaps given as TRBD1 or TRBD2 (6 bases each). The V and J ends lost 7 bases and 9 bases respectively, with 28 bases between them. Germline lookup yields CDR1 SGHTA and CDR2 FQGTGA. The CDR3 is 17 residues long. The CDR3 nucleotides are TGTGCCAGCACCCTAGATTCGGAGGTCGCTGGAGGGGGCATTCAGTACTTC. Protein product: CASTLDSEVAGGGIQYF.

This clonotype was detected only once. The J gene is TRBJ2-5, the V gene TRBV2; 9 bases line up with TRBD1. Per the germline V gene, CDR1 is SNHLY and CDR2 is FYNNEI. The CDR3 consists of 14 residues. V gave up 6 bases and J gave up 3 bases; unmatched junction bases: 5. The CDR3 bases are TGTGCCAGCAGAACCGGGACAGGGAAAGAGACCCAGTACTTC. It yields the protein CASRTGTGKETQYF.

The chain combines TRBV7-9 with TRBJ2-1; D gene uncertain. This CDR3 has 13 residues. Germline CDR1 SEHNR, CDR2 FQNEAQ (reference sequence). Trimming shortened V by 6 bases and J by 10 bases, and 16 bases separated the two germline ends. CDR3 sequence reads: CASRHSAGLEQFF. CDR3 nucleotide sequence: TGTGCCAGCAGGCACAGTGCCGGTTTGGAGCAGTTCTTC.

The V and J genes are TRBV10-2 and TRBJ2-1, with a possible D match to TRBD2 (7 bases). The CDR3 has 16 residues. The germline CDR1 and CDR2 sequences are WSHSY and SAAADI. V was trimmed by 2 bases and J by 3 bases, leaving 14 bases between them. The CDR3 DNA is TGCGCCAGCAGTGAGGCGGGGAGGGGGGTCTACAATGAGCAGTTCTTC. It translates to CASSEAGRGVYNEQFF.

The J gene is TRBJ2-2, the V gene TRBV6-5; unclear D gene. The germline CDR1 and CDR2 sequences are MNHEY and SVGAGI. The CDR3 consists of 14 residues. Between the trimmed V and J ends, which lost 5 bases and 2 bases, there was a span of 9 bases. In DNA form, the CDR3 reads TGTGCCAGCAGTACACACCTTAACACCGGGGAGCTGTTTTTT. Protein sequence: CASSTHLNTGELFF.